One and the same sample provided the 20 T cell receptor beta chains below, sequenced in a study of OX40 agonist ivuxolimab in advanced cancers. Profiled with immunoSEQ multiplex PCR; TCRdb holds only in-frame clones, not every one. The sample shows some 72,000 clones, 84% of them seen only once. The specimen was CD4+ or CD8+ T cells sorted from blood, collected in a trial of the OX40 agonist ivuxolimab. These receptors originate from an adult with an advanced solid tumor such as melanoma, head and neck, liver or kidney cancer.

This clone appeared a few times. The CDR3 does not end in the conserved phenylalanine or tryptophan, so this is likely a read error. Because the CDR3's place on the DNA is in doubt, the DNA is left out and the CDR3 is given as listed by TCRdb. The V gene is TRBV19, the J gene TRBJ2-7. The germline CDR1 and CDR2 sequences are LNHDA and SQIVND (reference sequence). The CDR3 numbers 8 amino acids, ends counted. The CDR3 loop is CASSIDET.

The chain uses TRBV7-3 and TRBJ2-1; D not certain. V lost 1 base and J 2 bases, leaving 18 bases between the germline ends. Germline V gives CDR1 SGHTA, CDR2 FQGTGA. The CDR3 spans 18 residues. CDR3 residues: CASSLIPQRLGTYNEQFF. Written as DNA, the CDR3 is TGTGCCAGCAGCTTAATCCCCCAGCGATTAGGGACCTACAATGAGCAGTTCTTC.

With respect to this clone: Other nucleotide sequences from this sample produce the same CDR3. The V gene is TRBV5-1, the J gene TRBJ2-5; unclear D gene. V gave up 0 bases and J gave up 0 bases, with 0 bases separating them. Germline V gene lookup returns CDR1 SGHRS and CDR2 YFSETQ. There are 12 residues in the CDR3. The CDR3 is CASSLDQETQYF. CDR3 DNA: TGCGCCAGCAGCTTGGACCAAGAGACCCAGTACTTC. The full variable domain, rest sourced from reference TRBV5-1 and TRBJ2-5, is KAGVTQTPRYLIKTRGQQVTLSCSPISGHRSVSWYQQTPGQGLQFLFEYFSETQRNKGNFPGRFSGRQFSNSRSEMNVSTLELGDSALYLCASSLDQETQYFGPGTRLLVL.

The chain recombines TRBV7-2 with TRBJ2-1; TRBD2 might be the D (5 bases). The germline V gene has CDR1 SGHTA and CDR2 FQGNSA. The germline V and J ends were trimmed by 1 base and 0 bases, with 7 bases remaining between them. The CDR3 loop spans 15 amino acids. This CDR3 is CASSLGAASYNEQFF. In DNA form, the CDR3 reads TGTGCCAGCAGCTTAGGAGCGGCCTCCTACAATGAGCAGTTCTTC.

This chain links TRBV7-6 with TRBJ2-3; 8 bases fit TRBD2. J was trimmed by 5 bases and V by 5 bases; bases with no gene match: 15. Germline V gene sequence: CDR1 SGHVS, CDR2 FNYEAQ. The CDR3 runs to 17 residues. CDR3 loop: CASSNKPPGLGGDTQYF. The CDR3 coding sequence is TGTGCCAGCAGCAACAAGCCGCCGGGACTAGGAGGAGATACGCAGTATTTT.

J is TRBJ1-5 and V is TRBV2; D is uncertain. CDR3 length equals 15 residues. V shed 4 bases and J shed 6 bases, with 16 bases lying between them. Germline lookup yields CDR1 SNHLY and CDR2 FYNNEI. CDR3 bases: TGTGCCAGCAGTGGAGGCAGTTCTGGGAGTCAGCCCCAGCATTTT. Residues: CASSGGSSGSQPQHF.

V gene TRBV18 combines with J gene TRBJ2-5; D is uncertain. The germline V and J ends were trimmed by 1 base and 5 bases, with 14 bases remaining between them. Germline V gene sequence: CDR1 KGHSH, CDR2 LQKENI. The CDR3 extends over 15 amino acids. CDR3 sequence reads: CASSPQPGVRETQYF. CDR3 bases: TGTGCCAGCTCACCACAGCCTGGGGTCCGGGAGACCCAGTACTTC.

The chain joins TRBV19 to TRBJ2-7, with TRBD1 identical over 8 bases. Germline V gene lookup returns CDR1 LNHDA and CDR2 SQIVND (reference sequence). The CDR3 runs 14 residues. Trimming cost V 8 bases and J 7 bases; bases outside gene matches: 13. The CDR3 loop is CASGYSGGAGEQYF. CDR3 DNA sequence: TGTGCCAGTGGTTATTCAGGGGGCGCAGGGGAGCAGTACTTC.

This clone was seen only a few times. The V and J genes are TRBV10-3 and TRBJ2-1; no reliable D call. Trimming removed 9 bases at V and 0 bases at J, with 12 bases between. The length of the CDR3 is 14 residues. Germline-derived CDR1 and CDR2 are ENHRY and SYGVKD. The CDR3: CAIADQSSYNEQFF. CDR3 nucleotide sequence: TGTGCCATAGCCGACCAGAGCTCCTACAATGAGCAGTTCTTC.

The rearrangement joins TRBV7-2 to TRBJ1-2; tentatively, D is TRBD1 (6 bases). From germline, CDR1 is SGHTA and CDR2 FQGNSA. The CDR3 covers 18 residues. Trimming cost V 5 bases and J 7 bases, with 29 bases left between them. CDR3 bases: TGTGCCAGCAGCGTCTCGCTCGTAGTGGGGGGGCGAGGAGGTGGCTACACCTTC. Amino acids: CASSVSLVVGGRGGGYTF.

The sample holds a few counts of this clone. The rearrangement links TRBV5-3 to TRBJ1-5, with 9 positions matching TRBD1. TRBV5-3 is assigned to the ORF class and has an uncertain function. After removal of 5 bases from V and 6 bases from J, the junction contained 9 bases not matched to a gene. The CDR3 is 15 amino acids. For the CDR3, the DNA is TGTGCCAGAAGATTGCGGACAGGGGTGTCTCAGCCCCAGCATTTT. Translated: CARRLRTGVSQPQHF.

This chain connects TRBV10-3 to TRBJ1-2; perhaps TRBD1 as D (6 bases). The CDR3 extends over 15 amino acids. The V gene's germline CDR1 is ENHRY and CDR2 SYGVKD. Between the trimmed V and J ends, which lost 6 bases and 4 bases, there was a span of 18 bases. This CDR3 reads CAISNPQGNLYGYTF. The CDR3 DNA sequence: TGTGCCATCAGCAATCCGCAGGGGAACCTCTATGGCTACACCTTC.

V usage is TRBV19 and J usage is TRBJ2-1, with unresolved D. With 1 base removed from V and 10 bases from J, the gap between germline ends came to 11 bases. This CDR3 comprises 13 residues. Germline values: CDR1 LNHDA, CDR2 SQIVND (reference sequence). CDR3 residues: CASSIGLTGEQFF. In DNA form, the CDR3 reads TGTGCCAGTAGTATAGGCCTAACTGGGGAGCAGTTCTTC.

This chain connects TRBV19 to TRBJ2-7, with D perhaps given as TRBD1 or TRBD2 (5 bases each). Germline assignment: CDR1 LNHDA and CDR2 SQIVND (reference sequence). This CDR3 has 16 residues. The V gene lost 0 bases and the J gene lost 2 bases, with 14 bases spanning the gap. DNA for the CDR3: TGTGCCAGTAGTATAGATGGGCGGTGGGGGACCTACGAGCAGTACTTC. This translates into CASSIDGRWGTYEQYF.

This rearrangement joins TRBV7-3 to TRBJ2-5; 8 bases map to TRBD2. V lost 4 bases, J lost 5 bases, and 6 bases stayed unmatched. CDR3 length equals 14 residues. Germline CDR1 is SGHTA and CDR2 is FQGTGA. The CDR3 bases are TGTGCCAGCAGCTATAGCGGGACTGGGGAGACCCAGTACTTC. It codes for CASSYSGTGETQYF.

The genes are TRBV10-1 and TRBJ1-2; 7 bases are a match to TRBD1. The CDR3 runs 15 residues. Looked up from germline, CDR1 is WNHNN and CDR2 is SYGVQD (reference sequence). Losses at the gene ends were 6 bases for V and 2 bases for J; bases not matched to a gene: 9. CDR3 protein: CASRGRDSPNYGYTF. The CDR3 nucleotides are TGCGCCAGCAGGGGCCGGGACAGTCCAAACTATGGCTACACCTTC.

V and J are TRBV19 and TRBJ2-3; 10 bases align to TRBD2. The CDR3 runs to 16 residues. Per the germline V gene, CDR1 is LNHDA and CDR2 is SQIVND (reference sequence). The ends lost 7 bases at V and 0 bases at J; junction bases unmatched: 7. The DNA of the CDR3 is TGTGCCAGTAAAGAGCGGGGGGGTGGGAGCACAGATACGCAGTATTTT. Amino acid sequence: CASKERGGGSTDTQYF.

This chain links TRBV4-1 with TRBJ2-4, with 8 positions matching TRBD1. The CDR3 totals 16 residues. Germline-derived CDR1 and CDR2 are MGHRA and YSYEKL. The V gene end was trimmed by 4 bases and the J gene end by 6 bases; junction bases not matched to a gene: 11. The CDR3 nucleotides are TGCGCCAGCAGCCCGATGGCAAGCAGGGGGCCAAACATTCAGTACTTC. Translated: CASSPMASRGPNIQYF.

This chain uses TRBV14 with TRBJ2-1, with D possibly being TRBD1 (6 bases). Trimming left V 0 bases short and J 11 bases short, with 8 bases between. The length of the CDR3 is 12 residues. Per the germline V gene, CDR1 is SGHDN and CDR2 is FVKESK. The CDR3 here is CASSQDWGQQFF. The CDR3 DNA follows: TGTGCCAGCAGCCAAGATTGGGGGCAGCAGTTCTTC.

The chain carries TRBV28 and TRBJ1-3; TRBD1 matches 9 bases. V dropped 6 bases and J dropped 3; count of bases not matched to a gene: 9. The CDR3 sequence is 16 residues long. The V gene's germline CDR1 is MDHEN and CDR2 SYDVKM. DNA of the CDR3: TGTGCCAGCAGGTCCACGGGACAGGGTAATGGAAACACCATATATTTT. It is translated as CASRSTGQGNGNTIYF.